The clone carrying this T cell receptor beta chain showed up just a few times. Its antigen is unknown. These data are taken from a study of CD8+ T cells in alopecia areata. Peripheral blood samples and lesional scalp punch biopsies were obtained from alopecia areata patients. The authors sorted CD4+ and CD8+ T cells from PBMCs. Isolated RNA was reverse transcribed into cDNA used as the sequencing template. Produced via immunoSEQ multiplex PCR; TCRdb's table is partial and in-frame only. Here the sample spans about 110,000 clones, about 50% being singletons. Germline V gives CDR1 MNHNY, CDR2 SVGAGI (reference sequence). The CDR3 has 12 amino acids. Trimming left V 2 bases short and J 10 bases short, with 9 bases between. Study-wide points: The study found higher clonality in lesional than normal scalp, especially in alopecia totalis/universalis. Normal skin's resident alphabeta T cells are also sequenced in scalp samples.

The sequenced sample consisted of NKG2D-low CD8+ T cells sorted from blood. The rearrangement uses TRBV6-6 and TRBJ2-1; D may correspond to TRBD1 or TRBD2 (5 bases each). The receptor's source is a human donor with alopecia areata. In nucleotides, the CDR3 is TGTGCCAGCAGTTACGGGGGTTTAGAGCAGTTCTTC. Residues: CASSYGGLEQFF.